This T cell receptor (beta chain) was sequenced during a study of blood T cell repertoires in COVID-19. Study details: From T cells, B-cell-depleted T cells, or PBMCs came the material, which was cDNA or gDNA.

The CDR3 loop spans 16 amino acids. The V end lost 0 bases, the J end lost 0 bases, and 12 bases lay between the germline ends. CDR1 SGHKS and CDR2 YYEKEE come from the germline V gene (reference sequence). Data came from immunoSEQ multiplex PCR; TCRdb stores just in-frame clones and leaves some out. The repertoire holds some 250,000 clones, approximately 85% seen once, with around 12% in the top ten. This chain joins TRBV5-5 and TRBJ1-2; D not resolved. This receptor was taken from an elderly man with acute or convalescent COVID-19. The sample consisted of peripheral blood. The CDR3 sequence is CASSLAPQSSNYGYTF. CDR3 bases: TGTGCCAGCAGCTTGGCCCCTCAGTCCTCTAACTATGGCTACACCTTC. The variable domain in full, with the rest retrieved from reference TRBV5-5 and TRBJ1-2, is DAGVTQSPTHLIKTRGQQVTLRCSPISGHKSVSWYQQVLGQGPQFIFQYYEKEERGRGNFPDRFSARQFPNYSSELNVNALLLGDSALYLCASSLAPQSSNYGYTFGSGTRLTVV.